This paragraph covers one TCR beta chain sequence. Its antigen is still unknown. This sample was included in a study of post-analysis software for immune sequencing data. On the study more broadly: Some patients lacked subtype; others had relapsing-remitting, secondary progressive or progressive-relapsing disease. Study-level points and caveats: Batch-mates among the samples co-clustered strongly by F measure. Normalized Chao1 diversity was significantly reduced in patients versus controls.

Unique molecular identifiers were present in the TCR beta cDNA libraries. It was from roughly 1 to 10 million T cells that approximately 500,000 cDNA molecules came. One entry per CDR3 protein results from TCRdb running MiXCR on the PCR reads. The sample lists roughly 600,000 distinct CDR3 sequences, around 47% occurring once. This sequence originates from a girl aged 10 to 17 with multiple sclerosis. The specimen sequenced was blood.

The CDR3 loop is CASSKGPSYEQYF. The CDR3, as DNA: TGTGCCAGCAGCAAAGGACCCTCCTACGAGCAGTACTTC. The genes are TRBV7-8 and TRBJ2-7; no clear D. V was trimmed by 5 bases and J by 0 bases, leaving 8 bases between them. The CDR3 length is 13 residues. Germline CDR1 is SGHVS and CDR2 is FQNEAQ. Full variable domain (outside the CDR3, taken from reference TRBV7-8 and TRBJ2-7): GAGVSQSPRYKVAKRGQDVALRCDPISGHVSLFWYQQALGQGPEFLTYFQNEAQLDKSGLPSDRFFAERPEGSVSTLKIQRTQQEDSAVYLCASSKGPSYEQYFGPGTRLTVT.